The sequence of this T cell receptor (beta chain) was determined in a study of shared clonotypes between healthy human individuals. As for the study in general: Donor ages ranged 18 to 49 years: a couple of women, a few men.

PCR replicates from unsorted PBMC used roughly 300 ng DNA, and this amount was approximately 30,000 T cell genomes. The protocol was immunoSEQ multiplex PCR, while the TCRdb copy is restricted to in-frame clones and leaves out a portion. The sample holds some 530,000 clones, over 70% seen once. CDR3 length equals 14 residues. Germline V gene sequence: CDR1 SGHRS, CDR2 YFSETQ. V was shortened by 0 bases and J by 8 bases, with 12 bases between the two germline ends. Sequencing was done on a sample of PBMCs. V gene TRBV5-1 combines with J gene TRBJ2-1; the D gene is possibly TRBD1 (5 bases). The receptor's source is a woman in her thirties or forties in good health. Some clones in this sample may be carry-over from other donors' samples. The CDR3 DNA sequence: TGCGCCAGCAGCTTGGGGGGCACAGGCGATGAGCAGTTCTTC. It specifies CASSLGGTGDEQFF.